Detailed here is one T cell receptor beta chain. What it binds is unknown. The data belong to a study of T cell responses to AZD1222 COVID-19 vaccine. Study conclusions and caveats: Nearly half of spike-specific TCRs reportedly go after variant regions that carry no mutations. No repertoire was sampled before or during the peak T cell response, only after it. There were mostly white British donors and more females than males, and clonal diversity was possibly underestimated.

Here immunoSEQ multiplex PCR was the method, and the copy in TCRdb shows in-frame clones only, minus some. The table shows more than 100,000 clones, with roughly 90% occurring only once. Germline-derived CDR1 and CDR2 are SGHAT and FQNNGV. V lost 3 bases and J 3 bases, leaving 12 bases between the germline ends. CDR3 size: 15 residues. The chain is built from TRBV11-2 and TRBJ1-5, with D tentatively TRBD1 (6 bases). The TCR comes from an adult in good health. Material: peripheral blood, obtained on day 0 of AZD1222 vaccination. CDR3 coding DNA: TGTGCCAGCAGCTTCCAGACAGGCCTCAATCAGCCCCAGCATTTT. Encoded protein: CASSFQTGLNQPQHF.